This paragraph covers one TCR beta chain sequence. This specimen comes from a study of blood T cell repertoires in COVID-19. Study summary: COVID-19 samples collected from the United States, Italy and Spain covered acute and convalescent phases.

Original data processing: Counts of nucleated cells, estimated from reference gene primer amplification, were obtained. Data came from immunoSEQ multiplex PCR; TCRdb stores just in-frame clones and leaves some out. V and J calls plus clone size are reproduced from that table; the DNA served to infer D and trimming. The profile covers tens of thousands of clones, with 85% to 90% appearing a single time and 18% taken by the ten largest. The germline V gene has CDR1 MNHEY and CDR2 SVGAGI. CDR3 length: 14 amino acids. V gave up 6 bases and J gave up 0 bases, with 12 bases separating them. This rearrangement joins TRBV6-5 to TRBJ2-7; TRBD2 might be the D (5 bases). The TCR originated in a woman aged 60-75 years with COVID-19, enrolled during active disease. The sample taken for sequencing was peripheral blood. The CDR3 region is CASSFSGLSYEQYF. CDR3 DNA: TGTGCCAGCAGCTTCAGCGGACTCTCCTACGAGCAGTACTTC.